This T cell receptor (beta chain) was identified during a study of blood T cell repertoires in COVID-19 (dated by TCRdb to the early 2020s). Background on the whole study: The collaborator samples originated in the United States, Italy and Spain and spanned the acute and convalescent phases of COVID-19. The prospective study material was composed of cDNA or gDNA derived from T cells, B-cell-depleted T cells, or PBMCs. A de-identified subject ID, COVID-19 status, age in years and sex were almost always included in the sample metadata. The repertoires were released in a freely available public database meant as a resource for research on the immune response to SARS-CoV-2. Where available, HLA class I and class II types were obtained from metadata supplied by the sample provider rather than from assay-based typing. Subjects who had been exposed to COVID-19, were actively infected with it, or had recovered from it provided the deeply sampled blood TCRbeta repertoires that made up the dataset. The samples were drawn from two sources: the first 160 participants of the ongoing ImmuneRACE study, and 950 to 1,500 subjects contributed by 6 global collaborators. The investigation overall reported the following: How much clinical and demographic metadata was included differed by source and by participant, and the metadata was provided uncurated.

As regards this clone: There is no known antigen for this receptor. Per-nucleotide qualities are absent, and no much larger clonotype sits a single base away.

The germline V gene specifies KGHSH as CDR1 and LQKENI as CDR2. Its CDR3 holds 15 amino acids, cysteine through phenylalanine. CDR3 DNA only is kept here, 45 bases in frame from base 1. The V and J ends are trimmed by 6 bases and 0 bases, leaving 12 bases between them. TCRbeta CDR3 regions were amplified from genomic DNA by means of the immunoSEQ Assay, a bias-controlled multiplex PCR. On the authors' methods: The number of nucleated cells in each sample was estimated by amplification of reference gene primers within the assay. Sequence reads were collapsed and filtered to measure the absolute abundance of every unique TCRbeta CDR3 rearrangement. For each sample, productive Simpson clonality was calculated as the square root of Simpson's diversity index over productive rearrangements. TCRdb limited this immuneACCESS table to in-frame rearrangements with V and J called. A share of clones is missing; checked studies link under half to unresolved V genes, and the rest is unexplained. For V, J and clone size, that table is used; D and trimming come from the DNA. This sample lists roughly 310,000 clones; about 92% were detected once. The leading ten clones occupy around 2.5% of the sample.

In the prospective study, participants were roughly 18 to 90 years old, resided in under 30 geographic areas of the United States, and were enrolled through a virtual design. In the prospective study, cohorts were assigned on the basis of participant-reported clinical history obtained from a screening survey and a study questionnaire. For ImmuneRACE Cohort 3, a participant was defined as recovered based on two consecutive negative NP/OP PCR tests, clearance by a healthcare professional, or resolution of symptoms. Mobile phlebotomists in the prospective study collected whole blood, serum and a nasopharyngeal or oropharyngeal swab from every participant. Over a roughly 2-month period, participants in the prospective study had the option of providing additional blood draws and questionnaires. Before DNA extraction, blood samples from the prospective study were shipped at room temperature or frozen.

The V and J genes are TRBV18 and TRBJ1-5; too little of a D gene remains to name it. Sequenced material: PBMCs or T cells enriched from blood (not recorded which). The receptor was isolated from a man aged 60 to 75 who had recovered from COVID-19. CDR3 region: CASSRDDYSNQPQHF. The DNA reads TGTGCCAGCTCCCGGGATGACTATAGCAATCAGCCCCAGCATTTT.